Following are 27 T cell receptor beta chains from one sample sequenced in a study of control samples from healthy donors and cancer patients (TCRdb year 2020). Libraries were made using the immunoSEQ multiplex PCR assay. Not all clones reach the TCRdb copy of this immuneACCESS table, which keeps in-frame sequences only. Checked studies attribute under half of the gap to unresolved V genes and leave the rest unexplained. Present in this sample are 150,000 to 160,000 clones, about 94% of which were seen just once. The top ten clones comprise approximately 6% of the sample. Sequenced: blood. The receptors here all came from a man aged 35-49 years in good health.

The CDR3 sequence: CASSIDQSGAYNEQFF. The CDR3 DNA follows: TGTGCCAGTAGTATAGATCAGAGCGGGGCTTACAATGAGCAGTTCTTC. V gene TRBV19 combines with J gene TRBJ2-1; 7 nucleotides line up with TRBD2. CDR3 length: 16 residues. The germline V gene encodes CDR1 LNHDA and CDR2 SQIVND (reference sequence). V shed 0 bases, J shed 4 bases, and the junction held 6 bases outside the gene matches. Supplemented by reference TRBV19 and TRBJ2-1, the full variable domain reads DGGITQSPKYLFRKEGQNVTLSCEQNLNHDAMYWYRQDPGQGLRLIYYSQIVNDFQKGDIAEGYSVSREKKESFPLTVTSAQKNPTAFYLCASSIDQSGAYNEQFFGPGTRLTVL.

Only one count was recorded for this clone. The rearrangement uses TRBV4-3 and TRBJ1-1; 7 bases are shared with TRBD1. Germline V lookup: CDR1 LGHNA, CDR2 YSLEER. V shed 3 bases, J shed 1 base, and the junction held 5 bases outside the gene matches. This CDR3 contains 15 residues. Written as DNA, the CDR3 is TGCGCCAGCAGCCACACCGGGACAGCGAACACTGAAGCTTTCTTT. Protein sequence: CASSHTGTANTEAFF.

The chain is built from TRBV11-2 and TRBJ1-2; perhaps TRBD1 as D (6 bases). In germline, CDR1 is SGHAT, CDR2 FQNNGV. The ends were cut back, 6 bases at V and 3 bases at J, with 14 bases in the middle. The CDR3 spans 14 residues. CDR3 bases: TGTGCCAGCAGGGGGGGGCCGGCCGACTATGGCTACACCTTC. Translated: CASRGGPADYGYTF.

This sequence joins TRBV19 and TRBJ1-2; 7 nucleotides align to TRBD1. The ends lost 3 bases at V and 1 base at J; junction bases unmatched: 17. This CDR3 is built from 19 residues. The germline V gene encodes CDR1 LNHDA and CDR2 SQIVND (reference sequence). The CDR3 DNA reads TGTGCCAGTAGTATCCGGCCAGGGGGTGCCGGAGATGGTAACTATGGCTACACCTTC. This codes for CASSIRPGGAGDGNYGYTF.

This clone was counted a single time. The V gene is TRBV27, the J gene TRBJ2-7; D is possibly TRBD1 (6 bases). The germline CDR1 and CDR2 sequences are MNHEY and SMNVEV (reference sequence). Trimming left V 3 bases short and J 2 bases short, with 11 bases between. CDR3 length: 14 residues. The CDR3 DNA is TGTGCCAGCAGTTTCAGGGGTAGTACCTACGAGCAGTACTTC. Translating gives CASSFRGSTYEQYF.

J is TRBJ1-4 and V is TRBV15; D is ambiguous. V dropped 4 bases and J dropped 4 bases, with 16 bases sitting between them. Germline CDR1 is LNHNV and CDR2 is YYDKDF (reference sequence). The length of the CDR3 is 16 residues. CDR3 nucleotide sequence: TGTGCCACCAGCATTCTCTCCGGCCCTTTTAATGAAAAACTGTTTTTT. It translates to CATSILSGPFNEKLFF.

V and J are TRBV9 and TRBJ1-1; 9 bases map to TRBD1. CDR1 and CDR2 (germline): SGDLS, YYNGEE. The CDR3 is made up of 21 amino acids. Trimming at V came to 4 bases and at J to 3 bases, leaving 25 bases not matched to a gene. CDR3 amino acids: CASSISGTGNRRRGVDTEAFF. CDR3 sequence (DNA): TGTGCCAGCAGCATCTCTGGGACAGGGAACCGACGGCGTGGTGTGGACACTGAAGCTTTCTTT.

This clone is a singleton in its sample. J is TRBJ1-2 and V is TRBV24-1; a weak D match, TRBD1 (6 bases). This CDR3 is built from 14 residues. CDR1 KGHDR and CDR2 SFDVKD come from the germline V gene. The V and J ends lost 3 bases and 5 bases respectively, with 12 bases between them. The CDR3, as DNA: TGTGCCACCAGTGATGCGGAACAGGGTTATGGCTACACCTTC. Protein: CATSDAEQGYGYTF.

V usage is TRBV28 and J usage is TRBJ2-3; 9 nucleotides agree with TRBD1. The CDR3 sequence is 15 residues long. The junction had 6 bases not matched to a gene; V was cut back by 6 bases and J by 2 bases. The germline CDR1 and CDR2 sequences are MDHEN and SYDVKM. CDR3 nucleotide sequence: TGTGCCAGCAGCCCGACAGGGGGTAACACAGATACGCAGTATTTT. Amino acids: CASSPTGGNTDTQYF.

The gene calls are TRBV2 and TRBJ1-2; TRBD1 matches 7 bases. Germline CDR1 is SNHLY and CDR2 is FYNNEI. There are 15 residues in the CDR3. V lost 6 bases, J lost 5 bases, and 12 bases stayed unmatched. The CDR3 spells CASREDRRSGYGYTF. CDR3 sequence (DNA): TGTGCCAGCAGGGAGGACAGGAGGAGTGGGTATGGCTACACCTTC.

V is TRBV5-6 and J is TRBJ2-2; maybe TRBD2 (6 bases). Trimming pared 4 bases from V and 5 bases from J, leaving 15 bases between. Germline assignment: CDR1 SGHDT and CDR2 YYEEEE. CDR3 length equals 15 residues. CDR3 sequence (DNA): TGTGCCAGCAGCAAGGACTATTCGGCGACCGGGGAGCTGTTTTTT. It translates to CASSKDYSATGELFF.

The chain joins TRBV6-6 to TRBJ1-2; D ambiguous. The CDR3 is 14 amino acids. Between the trimmed V and J ends, which lost 6 bases and 6 bases, there was a span of 17 bases. In germline, CDR1 is MNHNY, CDR2 SVGAGI (reference sequence). CDR3 bases: TGTGCCAGCAGGTCCCGAGGGAAGTCTAATGGCTACACCTTC. This sequence encodes CASRSRGKSNGYTF.

J is TRBJ1-6 and V is TRBV6-6, with unresolved D. The CDR3 has 15 residues. The germline V gene encodes CDR1 MNHNY and CDR2 SVGAGI (reference sequence). Trimming removed 7 bases from V and 1 base from J, with 11 bases in between. CDR3 nucleotide sequence: TGTGCCAGCACCTACGGGAGTTCCTATAATTCACCCCTCCACTTT. This gives the protein CASTYGSSYNSPLHF.

This clone has just one count. This chain joins TRBV24-1 and TRBJ1-1; D possibly corresponds to TRBD1 (6 bases). Germline loops: CDR1 KGHDR, CDR2 SFDVKD. The V and J ends lost 3 bases and 4 bases respectively, with 11 bases between them. This CDR3 is 14 amino acids long. The DNA for the CDR3 is TGTGCCACCAGTGATACAACACAGGGCACTGAAGCTTTCTTT. Amino acids: CATSDTTQGTEAFF.

The CDR3 DNA reads as TGTGCCAGCAGCCACGCCGGGACAGGGGGCGGAGAAGCTTTCTTT. This sequence encodes CASSHAGTGGGEAFF. The gene calls are TRBV6-5 and TRBJ1-1, with 12 positions matching TRBD1. Germline V CDR1 and CDR2: MNHEY, SVGAGI. With 6 bases clipped from V and 8 bases from J, the junction kept 10 bases outside the gene matches. The CDR3 is 15 amino acids.

This clone was observed a few times. The genes are TRBV5-4 and TRBJ2-1, with D tentatively TRBD1 or TRBD2 (5 bases each). The CDR3 extends over 16 amino acids. Looked up from germline, CDR1 is SGHNT and CDR2 is YYREEE (reference sequence). Between the trimmed V and J ends, which lost 3 bases and 12 bases, there was a span of 25 bases. In DNA, the CDR3 is TGTGCCAGCAGCTCCAAGGGGATCGGGGTATCAGCGCGGCAGTTCTTC. Residues: CASSSKGIGVSARQFF.

This chain joins TRBV10-3 and TRBJ2-4; D unclear. This CDR3 has 14 residues. Germline V gene data show CDR1 as ENHRY and CDR2 as SYGVKD. The V end lost 11 bases, the J end lost 1 base, and 15 bases lay between the germline ends. DNA of the CDR3: TGTGCCGCGTCATCGTCGTATGCCAAAAACATTCAGTACTTC. This gives the protein CAASSSYAKNIQYF.

The chain uses TRBV6-5 and TRBJ1-4, with D possibly matching TRBD1 (5 bases). From germline, CDR1 is MNHEY and CDR2 SVGAGI. The CDR3 length is 14 residues. Trimming cost V 1 base and J 3 bases, with 6 bases left between them. CDR3: CASSYLGPNEKLFF. The CDR3 DNA reads as TGTGCCAGCAGTTACTTGGGGCCTAATGAAAAACTGTTTTTT.

This chain connects TRBV11-2 to TRBJ2-7; D remains ambiguous. V was trimmed by 1 base and J by 2 bases, leaving 9 bases between them. Germline lookup yields CDR1 SGHAT and CDR2 FQNNGV. The CDR3 contains 14 residues. CDR3 DNA sequence: TGTGCCAGCAGCTTAGGGGCGGACCCCTACGAGCAGTACTTC. Encoded protein: CASSLGADPYEQYF. Complete variable domain (other parts from reference TRBV11-2 and TRBJ2-7): EAGVAQSPRYKIIEKRQSVAFWCNPISGHATLYWYQQILGQGPKLLIQFQNNGVVDDSQLPKDRFSAERLKGVDSTLKIQPAKLEDSAVYLCASSLGADPYEQYFGPGTRLTVT.

This clone was recorded only once. This chain links TRBV18 with TRBJ1-2; D unresolved. Germline V CDR1 and CDR2: KGHSH, LQKENI. CDR3 length: 17 residues. Trimming took 1 base from V and 4 from J, leaving 19 bases between them. The DNA for the CDR3 is TGTGCCAGCTCACCACTTCGTGGCGAACGATCGGTCTATGGCTACACCTTC. It codes for CASSPLRGERSVYGYTF.

The gene calls are TRBV9 and TRBJ2-3; 9 positions agree with TRBD2. CDR3 length: 16 amino acids. Trimming removed 4 bases from V and 9 bases from J; junction bases left unmatched: 15. The germline CDR1 and CDR2 sequences are SGDLS and YYNGEE. As DNA, the CDR3 is TGTGCCAGCAGCCCAGGCGGGAGCGGGGGGCCAGGGACGCAGTATTTT. Protein product: CASSPGGSGGPGTQYF.

This chain joins TRBV2 and TRBJ1-2, with D possibly being TRBD1 (5 bases). The CDR3 is 13 amino acids. Germline CDR1 SNHLY, CDR2 FYNNEI. Between the trimmed V and J ends, which lost 5 bases and 3 bases, there was a span of 10 bases. DNA for the CDR3: TGTGCCAGCAGTCGGACAAACGACTATGGCTACACCTTC. This sequence encodes CASSRTNDYGYTF.

CDR3 loop: CASSFRGGMHEQYF. In DNA, the CDR3 is TGTGCCAGCAGTTTCAGGGGTGGTATGCACGAGCAGTACTTC. This chain connects TRBV28 to TRBJ2-7, with a possible D match to TRBD1 (6 bases). CDR1 is MDHEN, CDR2 SYDVKM, per germline. With 3 bases removed from V and 5 bases from J, the gap between germline ends came to 14 bases. CDR3 length: 14 residues.

The rearrangement links TRBV7-3 to TRBJ2-3; TRBD2 matches 10 bases. The germline gives CDR1 SGHTA, CDR2 FQGTGA. This CDR3 contains 16 residues. Trimming at V came to 4 bases and at J to 2 bases, leaving 6 bases not matched to a gene. The CDR3 reads CASSSGLAEITDTQYF. The CDR3 DNA reads TGTGCCAGCAGCTCAGGACTAGCGGAAATCACAGATACGCAGTATTTT.

The rearrangement uses TRBV28 and TRBJ1-1, with 10 bases matching TRBD1. Germline V CDR1 and CDR2: MDHEN, SYDVKM. The CDR3 runs to 15 residues. Germline trimming cut 5 bases from V and 3 bases from J; bases unmatched to any gene: 6. As DNA, the CDR3 is TGTGCCAGCAGTGCTGGGACAGGGGTCCACACTGAAGCTTTCTTT. It encodes CASSAGTGVHTEAFF.

V and J are TRBV3-1 (or the pseudogene TRBV3-2) and TRBJ1-5; D call uncertain. Germline CDR1 reads LGHDT; CDR2 reads YNNKEL (reference sequence). The CDR3 contains 14 residues. V lost 1 base and J 3 bases, leaving 7 bases between the germline ends. The CDR3 is CASSQGRLNQPQHF. The CDR3 coding sequence is TGTGCCAGCAGCCAAGGACGCCTCAATCAGCCCCAGCATTTT.

The V and J genes are TRBV7-3 and TRBJ1-2; no reliable D call. The CDR3 runs to 13 residues. CDR1 is SGHTA, CDR2 FQGTGA, per germline. Trimming removed 5 bases from V and 4 bases from J, with 11 bases in between. CDR3 region: CASSPDGVYGYTF. The CDR3 nucleotides are TGTGCCAGCAGCCCGGACGGGGTCTATGGCTACACCTTC.